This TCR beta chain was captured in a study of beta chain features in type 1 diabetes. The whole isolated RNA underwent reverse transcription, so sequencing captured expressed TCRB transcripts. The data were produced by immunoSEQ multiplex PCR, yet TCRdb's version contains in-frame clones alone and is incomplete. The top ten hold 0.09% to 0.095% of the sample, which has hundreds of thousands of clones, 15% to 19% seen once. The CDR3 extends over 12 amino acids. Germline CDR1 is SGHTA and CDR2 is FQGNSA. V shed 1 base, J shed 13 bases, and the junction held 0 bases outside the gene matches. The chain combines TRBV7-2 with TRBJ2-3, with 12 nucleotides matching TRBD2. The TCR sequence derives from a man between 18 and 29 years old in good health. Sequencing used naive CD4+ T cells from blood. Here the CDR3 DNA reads TGTGCCAGCAGCTTAGGACTAGCGGGGGAGTATTTT. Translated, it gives CASSLGLAGEYF. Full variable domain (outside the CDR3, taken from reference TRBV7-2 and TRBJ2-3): GAGVSQSPSNKVTEKGKDVELRCDPISGHTALYWYRQSLGQGLEFLIYFQGNSAPDKSGLPSDRFSAERTGGSVSTLTIQRTQQEDSAVYLCASSLGLAGEYFGPGTRLTVL.